These 3 T cell receptor beta chains were sequenced from one sample in a study of T cell responses to AZD1222 COVID-19 vaccine (TCRdb year 2021). Explained via the paper, the time point label denotes: about 28 days (+/-7) after the second vaccine dose. The library was generated by the immunoSEQ multiplex PCR assay. Sourced from immuneACCESS, this table was stored by TCRdb with only in-frame sequences that have V and J called. A share of the clones is absent; for the studies checked, an unresolved V gene accounts for under half, and the remainder has no known explanation. The sample includes 150,000 to 200,000 clones, with 88% observed a single time. More than 9% of the sample is held by the ten biggest clonotypes. The sequencing used peripheral blood, collected 28 days after the second AZD1222 dose. The receptor source for this set is an adult who received the AZD1222 COVID-19 vaccine.

V usage is TRBV10-3 and J usage is TRBJ2-7; the D call may be TRBD1 or TRBD2 (5 bases each). Germline V gives CDR1 ENHRY, CDR2 SYGVKD. This CDR3 contains 14 residues. V lost 3 bases and J 8 bases, leaving 17 bases between the germline ends. CDR3 in DNA: TGTGCCATCAGTGAACTCGGCAGCCGGGACCAGCAGTACTTC. As protein: CAISELGSRDQQYF.

This chain connects TRBV7-2 to TRBJ2-7, with D unclear. The CDR3 is 14 amino acids. Trimming removed 5 bases from V and 3 bases from J, with 14 bases in between. Per germline, CDR1 SGHTA and CDR2 FQGNSA. The CDR3 here is CASSPAGQSYEQYF. DNA for the CDR3: TGTGCCAGCAGCCCCGCCGGCCAGAGCTACGAGCAGTACTTC.

The chain combines TRBV5-1 with TRBJ1-2; 8 positions match TRBD1. Per the germline V gene, CDR1 is SGHRS and CDR2 is YFSETQ. The CDR3 extends over 15 amino acids. V was clipped by 4 bases and J by 4 bases; unmatched bases: 9. The CDR3: CASSPNVGQAYGYTF. CDR3 sequence (DNA): TGCGCCAGCAGCCCTAATGTGGGACAGGCCTATGGCTACACCTTC.